This TCR beta chain is from a study of vaccination and CD4 T cells after COVID-19. Turning to the study itself: Two of the convalescents were Hispanic, and the group consisted of six males and four females.

The V and J ends lost 4 bases and 12 bases respectively, with 12 bases between them. The CDR3 runs to 11 residues. Germline CDR1 SNHLY, CDR2 FYNNEI. Specified treatment: roughly 10-day PBMC culture with coronavirus spike peptide pools or control peptides (ViraFEST assay). Remarks on this clonotype: Its antigen is still unknown.

Cultured CD4+ T cells had their DNA profiled by the Oncomine TCR Beta short-read assay. TCRdb passed the PCR reads through MiXCR, listing each CDR3 protein once. The table shows tens of thousands of distinct CDR3 sequences, with 45% to 50% occurring only once. Regarding the study as a whole: With convalescent patients, a median roughly 83% of reactive clones emerged solely after vaccination.

This TCR was recovered from a human donor who had recovered from COVID-19. Material: CD4+ T cells from blood, cultured in vitro. The V gene is TRBV2, the J gene TRBJ1-1, with D maybe TRBD1 (5 bases). The CDR3 sequence is CASSGPGGSFF. CDR3 nucleotide sequence: TGTGCCAGCAGTGGACCTGGGGGATCTTTCTTT.